A single sample is the source of the 10 T cell receptor beta chains below, sequenced in a study of cytotoxic CD8 clonotypes in ibrutinib-treated CLL. Sequenced by immunoSEQ multiplex PCR; TCRdb stores in-frame clones only, minus some. The sample has some 140,000 clones; approximately 81% are singletons. This specimen was PBMCs, taken after 12 months of ibrutinib treatment. These receptors came from a human donor with chronic lymphocytic leukemia.

The rearrangement links TRBV19 to TRBJ1-2, with D maybe TRBD1 (5 bases). Germline-derived CDR1 and CDR2 are LNHDA and SQIVND (reference sequence). The CDR3 length is 11 residues. With 3 bases removed from V and 14 bases from J, the gap between germline ends came to 13 bases. As DNA, the CDR3 is TGTGCCAGTAGTATTAACAGGTTCAGGACCTTC. Protein sequence: CASSINRFRTF.

The rearrangement uses TRBV27 and TRBJ2-7; D uncertain. There are 14 residues in the CDR3. With 7 bases removed from V and 3 bases from J, the gap between germline ends came to 16 bases. Germline V gives CDR1 MNHEY, CDR2 SMNVEV (reference sequence). CDR3 sequence: CASKVLGSSYEQYF. The CDR3 DNA follows: TGTGCCAGCAAGGTGTTAGGTTCGAGCTACGAGCAGTACTTC.

CDR3 nucleotides: TGCAGCGTTCTTGGGACAGGGTTGAACACCGGGGAGCTGTTTTTT. Translating it yields CSVLGTGLNTGELFF. The chain couples TRBV29-1 to TRBJ2-2; the match to TRBD1 covers 9 bases. The germline V gene encodes CDR1 SQVTM and CDR2 ANQGSEA. The CDR3 is made up of 15 amino acids. Losses at the gene ends were 5 bases for V and 1 base for J; bases not matched to a gene: 5.

The chain carries TRBV15 and TRBJ1-1, with D tentatively TRBD1 (6 bases). Looked up from germline, CDR1 is LNHNV and CDR2 is YYDKDF (reference sequence). This CDR3 has 15 amino acids. The ends were cut back, 0 bases at V and 5 bases at J, with 13 bases in the middle. CDR3 amino acids: CATSREHREETEAFF. The CDR3, as DNA: TGTGCCACCAGCAGAGAGCACAGGGAGGAGACTGAAGCTTTCTTT.

This sequence joins TRBV4-3 and TRBJ1-2, with D hard to call. CDR3 size: 14 residues. Trimming stripped 0 bases from V and 4 bases from J, with 9 bases between. The V gene's germline CDR1 is LGHNA and CDR2 YSLEER. The CDR3 nucleotides are TGCGCCAGCAGCCAAGAAGTTGGCAGCTATGGCTACACCTTC. This translates into CASSQEVGSYGYTF.

The chain recombines TRBV19 with TRBJ1-2, with 10 bases that match TRBD1. This CDR3 is 13 amino acids long. CDR1 is LNHDA and CDR2 is SQIVND in the germline V gene (reference sequence). The ends lost 6 bases at V and 7 bases at J; junction bases unmatched: 5. CDR3 residues: CASRTGGASGYTF. CDR3 coding DNA: TGTGCCAGTAGGACAGGGGGCGCTTCTGGCTACACCTTC. The entire variable domain, with the rest obtained from reference TRBV19 and TRBJ1-2, is as follows: DGGITQSPKYLFRKEGQNVTLSCEQNLNHDAMYWYRQDPGQGLRLIYYSQIVNDFQKGDIAEGYSVSREKKESFPLTVTSAQKNPTAFYLCASRTGGASGYTFGSGTRLTVV.

The chain has TRBV18 and TRBJ2-7; 9 bases are shared with TRBD2. J was trimmed by 4 bases and V by 6 bases; bases with no gene match: 10. Germline-derived CDR1 and CDR2 are KGHSH and LQKENI. The CDR3 consists of 15 residues. In nucleotides, the CDR3 is TGTGCCAGCTCGCCTGGTAGCGGGAGTTCGTACGAGCAGTACTTC. This gives the protein CASSPGSGSSYEQYF.

This clone was counted a few times. This sequence joins TRBV18 and TRBJ2-7, with 12 bases fitting TRBD2. V was pared by 6 bases and J by 4 bases, with 4 bases of the junction left unmatched. The CDR3 is 14 amino acids. Germline loops: CDR1 KGHSH, CDR2 LQKENI. The CDR3 is CASSTGLAGYEQYF. The CDR3 bases are TGTGCCAGCTCGACGGGACTAGCGGGTTACGAGCAGTACTTC.

This clone showed up just once. V gene TRBV9 combines with J gene TRBJ2-1; TRBD2 matches 11 bases. The CDR3 loop spans 16 amino acids. Trimming cost V 4 bases and J 8 bases; bases outside gene matches: 11. Germline CDR1 SGDLS, CDR2 YYNGEE. CDR3 amino acids: CASSPTGSGRAHEQFF. The CDR3 DNA reads as TGTGCCAGCAGCCCCACGGGTAGCGGGAGGGCTCATGAGCAGTTCTTC.

J is TRBJ2-3 and V is TRBV7-2; the match to TRBD2 covers 8 bases. The CDR3 totals 17 residues. Germline V CDR1 and CDR2: SGHTA, FQGNSA. J gave up 4 bases and V 1 base, and 10 bases lay outside the gene matches. The CDR3 DNA reads as TGTGCCAGCAGCTTAGGGTACCCGCGGGAGGTTTCAGATACGCAGTATTTT. As protein: CASSLGYPREVSDTQYF.